Presented here are 3 T cell receptor beta chains from one specimen sequenced in a study of cytomegalovirus exposure and HLA in healthy donors. The PCR employed 60 Vbeta primers together with 13 Jbeta primers. The repertoire was sequenced with immunoSEQ multiplex PCR; TCRdb's copy has only in-frame clones and lacks some. Here the sample table reports roughly 200,000 clones. Sequencing used PBMCs. Receptor source: a girl aged 2-9 years in good health and CMV-seropositive.

The chain couples TRBV6-1 to TRBJ1-1, with no clear D. The CDR3 loop spans 13 amino acids. CDR1 is MNHNS, CDR2 SASEGT, per germline. V was cut by 8 bases and J by 1 base, with 11 bases left in between. The CDR3 DNA sequence: TGTGCCAGCGGGCCTATAAAGAACACTGAAGCTTTCTTT. Translated, it gives CASGPIKNTEAFF.

The rearrangement links TRBV23-1 to TRBJ2-7; 8 bases match TRBD2. TRBV23-1 is filed as an ORF, its function uncertain. The CDR3 is made up of 14 amino acids. V lost 4 bases, J lost 2 bases, and 4 bases stayed unmatched. CDR3 DNA: TGCGCCAGCAGTCTAAAAGCGGGAGCCTACGAGCAGTACTTC. Amino acid sequence: CASSLKAGAYEQYF.

V gene TRBV19 combines with J gene TRBJ1-2; maybe TRBD1 (6 bases). The CDR3 consists of 16 residues. V lost 1 base and J 1 base, leaving 13 bases between the germline ends. Germline V lookup: CDR1 LNHDA, CDR2 SQIVND (reference sequence). Here the CDR3 DNA reads TGTGCCAGTAGTATAGTGGCGCCAGGGGATAACTATGGCTACACCTTC. Translating gives CASSIVAPGDNYGYTF.